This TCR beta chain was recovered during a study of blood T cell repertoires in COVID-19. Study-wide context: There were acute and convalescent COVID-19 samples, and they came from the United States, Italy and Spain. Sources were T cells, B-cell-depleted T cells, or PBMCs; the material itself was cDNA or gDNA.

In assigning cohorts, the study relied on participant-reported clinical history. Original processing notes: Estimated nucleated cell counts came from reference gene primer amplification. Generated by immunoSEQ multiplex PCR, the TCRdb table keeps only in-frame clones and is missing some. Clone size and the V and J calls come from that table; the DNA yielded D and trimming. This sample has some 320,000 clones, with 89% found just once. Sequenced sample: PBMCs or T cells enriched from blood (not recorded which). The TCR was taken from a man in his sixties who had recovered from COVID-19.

In nucleotides, the CDR3 is TGTGCCAGCAGTCGACGCGGGAGAGCCGAGCAGTACTTC. Residues: CASSRRGRAEQYF. The V and J genes are TRBV6-5 and TRBJ2-7; 7 positions agree with TRBD2. The CDR3 loop spans 13 amino acids. Germline V gives CDR1 MNHEY, CDR2 SVGAGI. V was pared by 5 bases and J by 6 bases, with 7 bases of the junction left unmatched.